This T cell receptor beta chain stems from a study of blood T cell repertoires in COVID-19. This clone was counted many times. TCRdb keeps only in-frame clones here, not all; method: immunoSEQ multiplex PCR. The sample carries 100,000 to 120,000 clones, 70% to 90% recorded once. The CDR3 has 17 residues. V lost 1 base to trimming and J lost 0 bases; unmatched junction nucleotides: 8. From germline, CDR1 is LGHNA and CDR2 YSLEER. The chain joins TRBV4-3 to TRBJ2-5; 7 bases agree with TRBD2. This clonotype was obtained from a woman between 65 and 79 years old who had recovered from COVID-19. Sequenced sample: peripheral blood. In nucleotides, the CDR3 is TGCGCCAGCAGCCAAGGTCTCCCCGGGGGGTACCAAGAGACCCAGTACTTC. Its translation is CASSQGLPGGYQETQYF.